A selection of T cell receptor beta chains follows, all from one sample in a study of blood T cell repertoires in COVID-19. This table comes from immunoSEQ multiplex PCR, and its TCRdb copy is limited to in-frame clones, with some not included. The sample shows about 190,000 clones, roughly 86% of them seen only once. Sequenced material: peripheral blood. The receptor set was obtained from a man aged 18-30 years with active or convalescent COVID-19. Each CDR3 is given with its conserved first and last residue. The D gene is left open where the match is weak. Clone size appears in some rows only: once, few, many, or a class for an expanded clone.

V: TRBV5-1
J: TRBJ2-2
D: TRBD2
size: NA
CDR3: CASREGLADTGELFF
DNA: TGCGCCAGCAGAGAGGGACTAGCAGACACCGGGGAGCTGTTTTTT

V: TRBV10-3
J: TRBJ1-3
D: NA
size: once
CDR3: CATLSGNTIYF
DNA: TGTGCCACTCTCTCTGGAAACACCATATATTTT

V: TRBV7-9
J: TRBJ1-2
D: NA
size: few
CDR3: CASSPRRSLSNYGYTF
DNA: TGTGCCAGCAGCCCGAGGCGGAGTCTTTCTAACTATGGCTACACCTTC

V: TRBV2
J: TRBJ1-1
D: NA
size: few
CDR3: CASEGWDTSEAFF
DNA: TGTGCCAGCGAAGGGTGGGACACCTCTGAAGCTTTCTTT

V: TRBV5-1
J: TRBJ2-3
D: NA
size: few
CDR3: CASSLGPGGGVDTQYF
DNA: TGCGCCAGCAGCTTGGGGCCCGGTGGGGGCGTAGATACGCAGTATTTT

V: TRBV15
J: TRBJ2-7
D: NA
size: NA
CDR3: CATSRDRGYEQYF
DNA: TGTGCCACCAGCAGAGACAGGGGTTACGAGCAGTACTTC

V: TRBV25-1
J: TRBJ1-2
D: NA
size: NA
CDR3: CASSEQSRDGYTF
DNA: TGTGCCAGCAGTGAACAATCCCGAGATGGCTACACCTTC

V: TRBV7-2
J: TRBJ2-7
D: NA
size: NA
CDR3: CASSLEAGQSYEQYF
DNA: TGTGCCAGCAGCTTAGAGGCGGGGCAAAGCTACGAGCAGTACTTC

V: TRBV19
J: TRBJ2-3
D: TRBD2
size: NA
CDR3: CASRSSPTSGDTDTQYF
DNA: TGTGCCAGCAGATCTTCCCCTACTAGCGGGGACACAGATACGCAGTATTTT

V: TRBV2
J: TRBJ2-3
D: TRBD1
size: NA
CDR3: CASIYRDRGQDTQYF
DNA: TGTGCCAGCATTTACCGGGACAGGGGGCAAGATACGCAGTATTTT

V: TRBV7-8
J: TRBJ2-7
D: TRBD1
size: NA
CDR3: CASSSGTGVYEQYF
DNA: TGTGCCAGCAGCTCCGGGACAGGGGTCTACGAGCAGTACTTC

V: TRBV5-1
J: TRBJ1-1
D: TRBD1
size: NA
CDR3: CASRTGTGNTEAFF
DNA: TGCGCCAGCAGAACGGGGACAGGGAACACTGAAGCTTTCTTT

V: TRBV25-1
J: TRBJ1-5
D: NA
size: NA
CDR3: CASSEAGAQPQHF
DNA: TGTGCCAGCAGTGAAGCGGGGGCCCAGCCCCAGCATTTT

V: TRBV7-9
J: TRBJ2-7
D: TRBD2
size: NA
CDR3: CASSVVGQPGLDSYEQYF
DNA: TGTGCCAGCAGCGTAGTAGGGCAACCGGGACTAGACTCCTACGAGCAGTACTTC

V: TRBV5-1
J: TRBJ1-1
D: TRBD1
size: NA
CDR3: CASSLGTGNLGEAFF
DNA: TGCGCCAGCAGCTTGGGGACAGGGAACCTCGGTGAAGCTTTCTTT

V: TRBV4-3
J: TRBJ1-1
D: NA
size: NA
CDR3: CASSLQRGFTNTEAFF
DNA: TGCGCCAGCAGCCTCCAAAGGGGGTTTACGAACACTGAAGCTTTCTTT

V: TRBV28
J: TRBJ1-1
D: NA
size: NA
CDR3: CASIHPAGTRTEAFF
DNA: TGTGCCAGCATCCACCCGGCGGGGACCCGCACTGAAGCTTTCTTT

V: TRBV5-1
J: TRBJ2-1
D: TRBD2
size: NA
CDR3: CASSSARGGWYNEQFF
DNA: TGCGCCAGCAGCTCCGCGCGGGGGGGCTGGTACAATGAGCAGTTCTTC

V: TRBV10-1
J: TRBJ2-7
D: NA
size: NA
CDR3: CASSEFPGEYEQYF
DNA: TGCGCCAGCAGTGAATTCCCGGGGGAGTACGAGCAGTACTTC

V: TRBV7-2
J: TRBJ2-3
D: NA
size: NA
CDR3: CASSIQRTTDTQYF
DNA: TGTGCCAGCAGCATCCAGCGGACCACAGATACGCAGTATTTT

V: TRBV6-5
J: TRBJ2-7
D: TRBD2
size: once
CDR3: CANPTSGRAGEQYF
DNA: TGTGCCAACCCGACTAGCGGGAGGGCGGGGGAGCAGTACTTC

V: TRBV6-2/TRBV6-3
J: TRBJ1-2
D: TRBD1
size: NA
CDR3: CASSGTVSGYTF
DNA: TGTGCCAGCAGTGGGACAGTTAGTGGCTACACCTTC

V: TRBV19
J: TRBJ1-1
D: TRBD1
size: NA
CDR3: CASSQDRDWNTEAFF
DNA: TGTGCCAGTAGCCAGGACAGGGACTGGAACACTGAAGCTTTCTTT

V: TRBV28
J: TRBJ1-2
D: TRBD1
size: NA
CDR3: CASSPDRGLANYGYTF
DNA: TGTGCCAGCAGTCCAGACAGGGGGCTCGCTAACTATGGCTACACCTTC

V: TRBV4-1
J: TRBJ2-7
D: TRBD2
size: NA
CDR3: CASSQLAGVWYEQYF
DNA: TGCGCCAGCAGCCAACTAGCGGGAGTATGGTACGAGCAGTACTTC

V: TRBV5-6
J: TRBJ2-1
D: NA
size: NA
CDR3: CASSLARPPRKSSYNEQFF
DNA: TGTGCCAGCAGCTTGGCCCGTCCCCCCCGCAAGAGCTCCTACAATGAGCAGTTCTTC